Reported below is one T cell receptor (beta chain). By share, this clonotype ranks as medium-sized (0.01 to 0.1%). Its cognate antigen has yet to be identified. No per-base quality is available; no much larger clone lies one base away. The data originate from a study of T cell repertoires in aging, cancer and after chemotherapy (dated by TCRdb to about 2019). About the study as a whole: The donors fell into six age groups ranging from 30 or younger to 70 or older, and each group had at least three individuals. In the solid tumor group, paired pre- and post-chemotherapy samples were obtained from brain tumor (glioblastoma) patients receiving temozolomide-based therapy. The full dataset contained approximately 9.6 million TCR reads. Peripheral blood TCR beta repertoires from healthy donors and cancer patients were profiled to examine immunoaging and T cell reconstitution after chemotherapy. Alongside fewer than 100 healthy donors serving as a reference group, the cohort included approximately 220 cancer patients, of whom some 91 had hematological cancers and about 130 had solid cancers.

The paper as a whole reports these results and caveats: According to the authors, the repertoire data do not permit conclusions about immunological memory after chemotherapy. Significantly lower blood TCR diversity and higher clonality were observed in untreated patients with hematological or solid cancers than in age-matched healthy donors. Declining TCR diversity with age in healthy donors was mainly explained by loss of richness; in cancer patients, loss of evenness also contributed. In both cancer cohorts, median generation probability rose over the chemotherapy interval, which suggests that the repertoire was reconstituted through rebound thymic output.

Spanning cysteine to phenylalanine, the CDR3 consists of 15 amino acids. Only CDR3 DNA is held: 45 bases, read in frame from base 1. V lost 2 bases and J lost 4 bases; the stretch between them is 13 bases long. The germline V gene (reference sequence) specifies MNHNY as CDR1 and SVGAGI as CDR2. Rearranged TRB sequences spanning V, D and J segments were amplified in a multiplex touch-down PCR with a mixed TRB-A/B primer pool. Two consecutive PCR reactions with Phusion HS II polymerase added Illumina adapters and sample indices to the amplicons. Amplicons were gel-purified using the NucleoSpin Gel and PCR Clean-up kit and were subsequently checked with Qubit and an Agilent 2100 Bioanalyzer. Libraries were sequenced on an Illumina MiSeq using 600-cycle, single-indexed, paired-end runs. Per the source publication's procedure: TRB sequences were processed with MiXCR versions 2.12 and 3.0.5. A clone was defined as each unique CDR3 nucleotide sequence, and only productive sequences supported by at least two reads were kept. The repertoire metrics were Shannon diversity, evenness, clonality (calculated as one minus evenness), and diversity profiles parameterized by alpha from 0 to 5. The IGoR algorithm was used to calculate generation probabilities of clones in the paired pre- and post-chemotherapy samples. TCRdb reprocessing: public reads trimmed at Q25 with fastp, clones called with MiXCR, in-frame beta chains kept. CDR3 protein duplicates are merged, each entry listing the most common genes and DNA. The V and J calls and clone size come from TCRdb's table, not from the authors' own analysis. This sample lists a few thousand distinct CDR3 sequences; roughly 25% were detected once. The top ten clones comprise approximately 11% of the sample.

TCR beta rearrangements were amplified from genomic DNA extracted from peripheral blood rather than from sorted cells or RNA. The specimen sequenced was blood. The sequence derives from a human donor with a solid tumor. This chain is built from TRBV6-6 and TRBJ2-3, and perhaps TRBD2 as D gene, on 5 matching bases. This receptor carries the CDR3 CASSYPRGGPDTQYF. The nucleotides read TGTGCCAGCAGTTACCCAAGAGGAGGTCCAGATACGCAGTATTTT.